What follows are 26 T cell receptor beta chains derived from one specimen sequenced in a study of CD8+CD57+ T cells in acquired aplastic anemia. Profiles of TCR beta VDJ and CDR3 were generated from a genomic DNA template. From the reads, TCRdb called clonotypes with MiXCR, one entry per CDR3 protein. The sample has some 410,000 distinct CDR3 sequences, 65% to 75% seen once. Sequencing input: sorted CD4+, CD8+, or CD8+CD57+ T cells (not recorded which) from PBMCs. The receptors were gathered from a human donor in good health, serving as a control.

The chain recombines TRBV10-3 with TRBJ1-2; TRBD1 might be the D (6 bases). V was clipped by 4 bases and J by 4 bases, with 10 bases between them. Germline loops: CDR1 ENHRY, CDR2 SYGVKD. This CDR3 is built from 13 residues. The CDR3 DNA sequence: TGTGCCATCAGTGGGGACAATATCTATGGCTACACCTTC. Translated: CAISGDNIYGYTF.

CDR3 sequence reads: CSAGGSGGVGRDEQYF. DNA of the CDR3: TGCAGTGCTGGGGGGTCTGGCGGGGTGGGACGAGACGAGCAGTACTTC. The rearrangement uses TRBV20-1 and TRBJ2-7; possible D gene TRBD2, 6 bases. Germline V gives CDR1 DFQATT, CDR2 SNEGSKA (reference sequence). This CDR3 is built from 16 residues. V lost 5 bases to trimming and J lost 5 bases, with 25 bases between them.

A word on this clonotype: The CDR3 ends on some other residue instead of the conserved phenylalanine or tryptophan, so this is likely a read error. The limits of the CDR3 on the DNA are not certain, so only TCRdb's listed CDR3 is given. CDR3 region: CASSWARWGKYY. The chain couples TRBV7-3 to TRBJ2-7; the table's D call TRBD2 went unverified against the DNA. Termini included, the CDR3 measures 12 amino acids. Germline V gene data show CDR1 as SGHTA and CDR2 as FQGTGA.

Worth noting for this clonotype: A read error may produce the germline difference seen at one junction end. The chain links TRBV15 to TRBJ2-5; D not resolved. CDR3 length: 9 amino acids. The V gene's germline CDR1 is LNHNV and CDR2 YYDKDF (reference sequence). The CDR3 here is CATRMDSNF. The CDR3 nucleotides read TGTGCCACTAGAATGGATAGCAACTTC.

The chain uses TRBV10-3 and TRBJ2-5, with 13 bases lining up with TRBD2. The end of the DNA aligns better with TRBJ2-7, so the J call may be wrong. The V gene's germline CDR1 is ENHRY and CDR2 SYGVKD. The CDR3 totals 14 residues. This chain's CDR3 is CAISGTSGGHEQYF. The DNA for the CDR3 is TGTGCCATCAGTGGGACTAGCGGGGGCCACGAGCAGTACTTC.

J is TRBJ2-7 and V is TRBV20-1, with D perhaps TRBD1 (5 bases). This CDR3 contains 15 residues. Germline V lookup: CDR1 DFQATT, CDR2 SNEGSKA (reference sequence). Trimming removed 2 bases from V and 1 base from J, with 15 bases in between. CDR3 in amino acids: CSARQGSEQSYEQYF. In nucleotides, the CDR3 is TGCAGTGCTAGACAGGGCAGTGAGCAGTCCTACGAGCAGTACTTC.

V gene TRBV7-4 combines with J gene TRBJ2-7; no definite D call. CDR3 length: 14 amino acids. The V gene's germline CDR1 is SGHVT and CDR2 SQSDAQ. V gave up 1 base and J gave up 2 bases, with 9 bases separating them. CDR3 DNA sequence: TGTGCCAGCAGCTTAGATTCCCCTCCCTACGAGCAGTACTTC. It codes for CASSLDSPPYEQYF.

This clonotype was seen ten or more times. The chain uses TRBV19 and TRBJ1-5; 11 bases line up with TRBD1. Germline V CDR1 and CDR2: LNHDA, SQIVND (reference sequence). V was pared by 3 bases and J by 7 bases, with 8 bases of the junction left unmatched. The CDR3 spans 16 residues. The CDR3 DNA is TGTGCCAGTAGTATGGGGAAGGACAGGGGGCTACAGCCCCAGCATTTT. Residues: CASSMGKDRGLQPQHF.

This clonotype came up once. The rearrangement joins TRBV10-2 to TRBJ1-2; the D is unclear. Trimming took 2 bases from V and 10 from J, leaving 14 bases between them. CDR1 WSHSY and CDR2 SAAADI come from the germline V gene. This CDR3 has 13 amino acids. In DNA, the CDR3 is TGCGCCAGCAGTGAGACCGGGATGATAGACTACACCTTC. It encodes CASSETGMIDYTF.

The chain uses TRBV15 and TRBJ1-1, with a tentative D call TRBD1 (6 bases). V was cut by 0 bases and J by 8 bases, with 10 bases left in between. The CDR3 sequence is 13 residues long. CDR1 is LNHNV and CDR2 is YYDKDF in the germline V gene (reference sequence). CDR3 nucleotide sequence: TGTGCCACCAGCAGAGACGAGACAGGAGAAGCTTTCTTT. Residues: CATSRDETGEAFF.

In this sample, this clonotype turned up many times. The chain joins TRBV7-8 to TRBJ1-5; TRBD1 agrees at 10 bases. Germline values: CDR1 SGHVS, CDR2 FQNEAQ. With V trimmed by 5 bases and J by 3 bases, 7 bases remained unmatched. The CDR3 is 16 amino acids. The CDR3 loop reads CASSDRDRGYNQPQHF. The CDR3 region has the DNA TGTGCCAGCAGCGACCGGGACAGGGGATACAATCAGCCCCAGCATTTT.

The gene calls are TRBV5-8 and TRBJ2-7; 8 bases map to TRBD1. The CDR3 consists of 15 residues. With 4 bases clipped from V and 2 bases from J, the junction kept 8 bases outside the gene matches. The V gene's germline CDR1 is SGHTS and CDR2 YDEGEE. The DNA for the CDR3 is TGTGCCAGCAGCCAGGACAGGGCATCTACCTACGAGCAGTACTTC. Protein: CASSQDRASTYEQYF. Looking up the rest from reference TRBV5-8 and TRBJ2-7 gives the full variable domain: EAGVTQSPTHLIKTRGQQATLRCSPISGHTSVYWYQQALGLGLQFLLWYDEGEERNRGNFPPRFSGRQFPNYSSELNVNALELEDSALYLCASSQDRASTYEQYFGPGTRLTVT.

This clonotype was seen a few times. The chain combines TRBV10-3 with TRBJ2-7, with D perhaps matching TRBD1 or TRBD2 (5 bases each). Germline lookup yields CDR1 ENHRY and CDR2 SYGVKD. V lost 4 bases to trimming and J lost 0 bases, with 13 bases between them. This CDR3 has 15 amino acids. CDR3 sequence (DNA): TGTGCCATCAGTGTGCAGACAGCGGACTCCTACGAGCAGTACTTC. Its protein product is CAISVQTADSYEQYF.

The chain combines TRBV12-3 or TRBV12-4 with TRBJ1-1, with D possibly being TRBD1 (6 bases). V shed 4 bases and J shed 11 bases, with 17 bases lying between them. The CDR3 contains 13 residues. The CDR3 is CASSYGQSRSAFF. In DNA form, the CDR3 reads TGTGCCAGCAGTTATGGACAGTCCCGGTCGGCTTTCTTT.

Comments on this clonotype: The DNA is left out, because the CDR3 cannot be placed on it with certainty; the CDR3 is given as TCRdb lists it. V is TRBV2 and J is TRBJ2-7; TRBD1 is the table's D call, not checked against the DNA. The length of the CDR3 is 15 amino acids, counting both ends. CDR1 SNHLY and CDR2 FYNNEI come from the germline V gene. CDR3 loop: CASSTGRANTFGSGF.

For this clonotype: This sequence may be a read error, since a much larger clone differs from it by one base. This rearrangement joins TRBV7-6 to TRBJ1-2; no firm D call. The CDR3 is made up of 15 amino acids. CDR1 is SGHVS, CDR2 FNYEAQ, per germline. The chain's CDR3 is CASSANQAAALGFTF. The CDR3 DNA sequence: TGTGCCAGCAGCGCAAACCAGGCCGCGGCGTTGGGCTTCACCTTC.

The sample holds one count of this clonotype. V and J are TRBV12-3 or TRBV12-4 and TRBJ1-2; 9 bases map to TRBD1. The CDR3 is 14 residues long. Trimming at V came to 6 bases and at J to 7 bases, leaving 9 bases not matched to a gene. This CDR3 is CASSLNRDRAGYTF. The CDR3 nucleotides read TGTGCCAGCAGCTTAAACCGGGACAGGGCTGGCTACACCTTC.

This chain links TRBV9 with TRBJ1-2; no definite D call. The CDR3 has 13 residues. The V and J ends lost 4 bases and 1 base respectively, with 8 bases between them. Germline CDR1 SGDLS, CDR2 YYNGEE. For the CDR3, the DNA is TGTGCCAGCAGCTTAGATTTTAACTATGGCTACACCTTC. Amino acids: CASSLDFNYGYTF.

Regarding this clonotype: Lacking the conserved final phenylalanine or tryptophan, this CDR3 likely reflects a read error. The DNA is left out, because the CDR3 cannot be placed on it with certainty; the CDR3 is given as TCRdb lists it. The chain couples TRBV2 to TRBJ2-3; the table's D gene call, TRBD2, was not cross checked with the DNA. Germline CDR1 reads SNHLY; CDR2 reads FYNNEI. With termini counted, the CDR3 has 14 amino acids. This CDR3 is CASTAAAIQQYFGP.

The V and J genes are TRBV7-9 and TRBJ2-7; 10 bases are shared with TRBD1. CDR3 size: 15 residues. Trimming cost V 8 bases and J 13 bases; bases outside gene matches: 20. CDR1 is SEHNR, CDR2 FQNEAQ, per germline (reference sequence). The CDR3 nucleotides are TGTGCCAGCTTGGGGACAGGGGCTCAGGAGACCCAGTACTACTTC. Its protein product is CASLGTGAQETQYYF.

This rearrangement joins TRBV10-3 to TRBJ2-1; D remains unclear. CDR1 and CDR2 from the germline V gene are ENHRY and SYGVKD. The CDR3 has 14 amino acids. V lost 2 bases, J lost 3 bases, and 8 bases lay in between. The CDR3 here is CAISEPSLYNEQFF. Written as DNA, the CDR3 is TGTGCCATCAGTGAGCCCTCCCTCTACAATGAGCAGTTCTTC.

The chain employs TRBV29-1 and TRBJ1-2; D perhaps matches TRBD1 (5 bases). Germline CDR1 reads SQVTM; CDR2 reads ANQGSEA. V was clipped by 3 bases and J by 8 bases, with 10 bases between them. The CDR3 length is 11 residues. CDR3 bases: TGCAGCGTTGAGCAGGGTAGCGGCTACACCTTC. It encodes CSVEQGSGYTF. The full variable domain, rest sourced from reference TRBV29-1 and TRBJ1-2, is SAVISQKPSRDICQRGTSLTIQCQVDSQVTMMFWYRQQPGQSLTLIATANQGSEATYESGFVIDKFPISRPNLTFSTLTVSNMSPEDSSIYLCSVEQGSGYTFGSGTRLTVV.

Comments on this clonotype: The junction does not match germline at one end; this may be a read error. This chain joins TRBV7-3 and TRBJ1-3; D possibly corresponds to TRBD1 (6 bases). The germline V gene has CDR1 SGHTA and CDR2 FQGTGA. The CDR3 extends over 14 amino acids. CDR3 in amino acids: CASSGRGPGNPIQF. CDR3 nucleotide sequence: TGTGCCAGCAGTGGACGGGGGCCTGGAAACCCCATACAGTTT.

This CDR3 reads CSAREPGQATDTQYF. The CDR3 bases are TGCAGTGCTAGAGAACCGGGACAGGCCACAGATACGCAGTATTTT. The chain recombines TRBV20-1 with TRBJ2-3, with 8 nucleotides matching TRBD1. Unmatched junction bases numbered 4, after V lost 0 bases and J lost 2 bases. CDR1 is DFQATT and CDR2 is SNEGSKA in the germline V gene (reference sequence). The CDR3 has 15 amino acids.

About this clonotype: The junction does not match germline at one end; this may be a read error. The V call is TRBV20-1, the J call TRBJ2-7, with D hard to call. The CDR3 contains 13 residues. Germline-derived CDR1 and CDR2 are DFQATT and SNEGSKA (reference sequence). The CDR3 spells CSARGGDLTEQYF. In DNA, the CDR3 is TGCAGTGCCAGAGGCGGAGACCTCACCGAGCAGTACTTC.

This clonotype occurred many times. This clone may be a read error of a much larger clone one base away. The J gene is TRBJ1-5, the V gene TRBV2; tentative D call: TRBD1 (5 bases). The CDR3 contains 14 residues. The germline V gene encodes CDR1 SNHLY and CDR2 FYNNEI. The CDR3 nucleotides read TGTGCCAGCAGAGGACAACTTAGCAATCAGTCCCAGCATTTT. This translates into CASRGQLSNQSQHF.